These 24 T cell receptor beta chains came from one sample sequenced in a study of blood T cells in healthy people across ages. A second PCR, run for roughly 7 to 12 cycles, used a sample-barcoded 5' primer plus a J-beta primer mix. One entry per CDR3 protein results from TCRdb running MiXCR on the 5' RACE reads. The top ten clones hold roughly 12% of a sample with approximately 1.5 million distinct CDR3 sequences, about 31% of them seen once. Source material: blood. The origin of the receptors is a woman aged 25 to 39 in good health.

This clonotype turned up a few times. The chain links TRBV5-1 to TRBJ2-7, with TRBD2 matching 10 bases. CDR3 length: 16 residues. The V gene end was trimmed by 0 bases and the J gene end by 2 bases; junction bases not matched to a gene: 5. Germline CDR1 reads SGHRS; CDR2 reads YFSETQ. CDR3 sequence: CASSLAGTSVPYEQYF. The CDR3 DNA sequence: TGCGCCAGCAGCTTGGCCGGGACTAGCGTACCCTACGAGCAGTACTTC. Supplemented by reference TRBV5-1 and TRBJ2-7, the full variable domain reads KAGVTQTPRYLIKTRGQQVTLSCSPISGHRSVSWYQQTPGQGLQFLFEYFSETQRNKGNFPGRFSGRQFSNSRSEMNVSTLELGDSALYLCASSLAGTSVPYEQYFGPGTRLTVT.

This clonotype was recorded at least ten times. CDR3 DNA: TGTGCCAGCAGTCGACTAGCGGGGGGGCTAGAGACCCAGTACTTC. It encodes CASSRLAGGLETQYF. The V call is TRBV4-2, the J call TRBJ2-5; the match to TRBD2 covers 14 bases. The CDR3 loop spans 15 amino acids. V lost 6 bases and J lost 4; bases outside the gene matches: 4. Per the germline V gene, CDR1 is LGHNA and CDR2 is YNFKEQ.

The rearrangement joins TRBV29-1 to TRBJ2-1; 10 bases agree with TRBD2. Trimming removed 4 bases from V and 3 bases from J; junction bases left unmatched: 3. This CDR3 is built from 14 residues. Per germline, CDR1 SQVTM and CDR2 ANQGSEA. This chain's CDR3 is CSVGGLANYNEQFF. As DNA, the CDR3 is TGCAGCGTTGGGGGACTAGCGAACTACAATGAGCAGTTCTTC.

In this sample, this clonotype turned up many times. The gene calls are TRBV4-1 and TRBJ2-7; D is possibly TRBD1 or TRBD2 (5 bases each). Looked up from germline, CDR1 is MGHRA and CDR2 is YSYEKL. V shed 8 bases and J shed 0 bases, with 11 bases lying between them. This CDR3 comprises 13 residues. CDR3 residues: CASGDASSYEQYF. CDR3 nucleotide sequence: TGCGCCAGCGGGGACGCGAGCTCCTACGAGCAGTACTTC.

In this sample, this clonotype turned up a few times. This sequence joins TRBV19 and TRBJ2-1, with 7 bases that match TRBD2. Germline CDR1 LNHDA, CDR2 SQIVND (reference sequence). V trimming: 11 bases; J trimming: 2 bases; junction bases outside the gene matches: 15. CDR3 length: 16 residues. The CDR3, as DNA: TGTGCCCAGGGAGGGAGGCTGGTGGTAACCTACAATGAGCAGTTCTTC. Its translation is CAQGGRLVVTYNEQFF.

The CDR3: CASSPDPMGTDTQYF. The CDR3 nucleotides are TGTGCCAGCAGTCCTGACCCTATGGGCACAGATACGCAGTATTTT. This chain joins TRBV27 and TRBJ2-3; D is unclear. Trimming stripped 5 bases from V and 1 base from J, with 13 bases between. The germline gives CDR1 MNHEY, CDR2 SMNVEV (reference sequence). This CDR3 contains 15 residues.

The CDR3 sequence is CASSLKSRGAETQYF. DNA of the CDR3: TGTGCCAGCAGCTTAAAATCGCGGGGCGCGGAGACCCAGTACTTC. This chain links TRBV7-3 with TRBJ2-5, with D maybe TRBD2 (6 bases). Germline V gene data show CDR1 as SGHTA and CDR2 as FQGTGA. The CDR3 covers 15 residues. V gave up 1 base and J gave up 5 bases, with 14 bases separating them.

This clonotype occurred a few times. This sequence joins TRBV7-2 and TRBJ2-7; perhaps TRBD2 as D (6 bases). The CDR3 has 15 amino acids. V was clipped by 1 base and J by 5 bases, with 15 bases between them. Germline V CDR1 and CDR2: SGHTA, FQGNSA. The CDR3: CASSLGGTLNHEQYF. Here the CDR3 DNA reads TGTGCCAGCAGCTTAGGGGGGACTCTTAACCACGAGCAGTACTTC.

V usage is TRBV27 and J usage is TRBJ2-5; D possibly corresponds to TRBD1 (5 bases). The DNA end lines up better with TRBJ2-7; the J call may be wrong. The CDR3 loop spans 14 amino acids. Germline V gene sequence: CDR1 MNHEY, CDR2 SMNVEV (reference sequence). This chain's CDR3 is CASNRIGAVHEQYF. The CDR3 DNA follows: TGTGCCAGCAACCGAATAGGGGCGGTCCACGAGCAGTACTTC.

With regard to this clonotype: The germline gene is not matched at one end of the junction; a read error may be the cause. This chain joins TRBV27 and TRBJ2-7; tentatively, D is TRBD1 (7 bases). This CDR3 contains 15 residues. CDR1 and CDR2 (germline): MNHEY, SMNVEV (reference sequence). The CDR3 sequence: CTSSLTGGGSSEQYF. In DNA form, the CDR3 reads TGTACCAGCAGTTTAACAGGAGGGGGCTCCAGCGAGCAGTACTTC.

The chain recombines TRBV7-8 with TRBJ2-5; TRBD2 matches 14 bases. Germline values: CDR1 SGHVS, CDR2 FQNEAQ. Losses at the gene ends were 5 bases for V and 3 bases for J; bases not matched to a gene: 5. This CDR3 spans 16 amino acids. The CDR3 DNA reads as TGTGCCAGCAGCGCAGAGGGACTAGCGGGAGAAGAGACCCAGTACTTC. This translates into CASSAEGLAGEETQYF.

V usage is TRBV6-5 and J usage is TRBJ2-7, with 11 bases matching TRBD1. CDR1 and CDR2 from the germline V gene are MNHEY and SVGAGI. Unmatched junction bases numbered 4, after V lost 5 bases and J lost 1 base. CDR3 length: 15 amino acids. The CDR3 sequence: CASSGRDRGSYEQYF. CDR3 in DNA: TGTGCCAGCAGTGGCCGGGACAGGGGGTCCTACGAGCAGTACTTC.

The gene calls are TRBV5-1 and TRBJ2-7, with D uncertain. V lost 5 bases, J lost 4 bases, and 13 bases lay in between. The CDR3 is made up of 13 amino acids. Germline CDR1 is SGHRS and CDR2 is YFSETQ. The CDR3 DNA reads TGCGCCAGCAGTCAAACTAATAAGTACGAGCAGTACTTC. It codes for CASSQTNKYEQYF.

This clonotype was seen many times. The chain links TRBV4-1 to TRBJ1-2; D gene unclear. The V end lost 0 bases, the J end lost 4 bases, and 6 bases lay between the germline ends. Germline-derived CDR1 and CDR2 are MGHRA and YSYEKL. The CDR3 consists of 13 residues. The CDR3 bases are TGCGCCAGCAGCCAAGACCCAGGCTATGGCTACACCTTC. Translation gives CASSQDPGYGYTF.

The chain links TRBV5-1 to TRBJ1-1, with 11 bases matching TRBD1. CDR3 length equals 14 residues. With V trimmed by 4 bases and J by 5 bases, 4 bases remained unmatched. Germline loops: CDR1 SGHRS, CDR2 YFSETQ. In nucleotides, the CDR3 is TGCGCCAGCAGCCCGGGACAGGGGGAAACTGAAGCTTTCTTT. Its protein is CASSPGQGETEAFF.

The chain links TRBV6-1 to TRBJ2-3; D gene ambiguous. CDR1 is MNHNS, CDR2 SASEGT, per germline. Trimming took 8 bases from V and 0 from J, leaving 12 bases between them. This CDR3 is built from 14 residues. The CDR3 sequence: CASLWAASTDTQYF. The CDR3 coding sequence is TGTGCCAGCCTGTGGGCAGCTAGCACAGATACGCAGTATTTT.

This clonotype showed up many times. This rearrangement joins TRBV20-1 to TRBJ2-5; TRBD2 is a possible D gene (5 bases). There are 15 residues in the CDR3. CDR1 and CDR2 from the germline V gene are DFQATT and SNEGSKA (reference sequence). V shed 0 bases and J shed 2 bases, with 13 bases lying between them. The CDR3 region is CSARDPRGAQETQYF. The CDR3 DNA sequence: TGCAGTGCTAGAGATCCCCGGGGAGCTCAAGAGACCCAGTACTTC.

This clonotype was recorded a few times. This sequence joins TRBV4-1 and TRBJ2-7, with a tentative D call TRBD1 (6 bases). Trimming took 1 base from V and 2 from J, leaving 15 bases between them. The CDR3 sequence is 16 residues long. Germline V gives CDR1 MGHRA, CDR2 YSYEKL. CDR3 residues: CASSQGIRGHTYEQYF. Written as DNA, the CDR3 is TGCGCCAGCAGCCAAGGGATAAGGGGACATACCTACGAGCAGTACTTC.

This chain joins TRBV13 and TRBJ2-7, with 13 bases lining up with TRBD2. Germline V gives CDR1 PRHDT, CDR2 FYEKMQ (reference sequence). V was pared by 5 bases and J by 2 bases, with 12 bases of the junction left unmatched. The CDR3 is 18 amino acids. The CDR3 nucleotides read TGTGCCAGCAGCGGCTGGACTAGCGGGGGAATTGGGGCCTACGAGCAGTACTTC. Encoded protein: CASSGWTSGGIGAYEQYF.

This clonotype was recorded once. The junction departs from germline at one end; a sequencing error may be responsible. The chain employs TRBV4-1 and TRBJ2-1; 12 nucleotides align to TRBD2. Germline V gene data show CDR1 as MGHRA and CDR2 as YSYEKL. This CDR3 has 17 amino acids. In nucleotides, the CDR3 is TGCGCCAGCGGCCAACGCCGACTAGCGGGGGAAAAAAATGAGCAGTTCTTC. Amino acids: CASGQRRLAGEKNEQFF.

This clonotype was seen a few times. This chain joins TRBV6-6 and TRBJ1-2; 7 nucleotides agree with TRBD1. The germline V gene has CDR1 MNHNY and CDR2 SVGAGI (reference sequence). CDR3 length: 12 amino acids. The J segment lost 7 bases and the V segment lost 7 bases, leaving 6 bases of the junction unmatched. The chain's CDR3 is CASTDRESGYTF. The CDR3 region has the DNA TGTGCCAGCACCGACAGGGAGAGTGGCTACACCTTC.

This clonotype was recorded at least ten times. The V call is TRBV27, the J call TRBJ2-7, with D tentatively TRBD1 (6 bases). V lost 2 bases and J lost 4, with 9 bases in between. CDR1 is MNHEY and CDR2 is SMNVEV in the germline V gene (reference sequence). The CDR3 runs 13 residues. The CDR3 spells CASSLRRGYEQYF. The DNA of the CDR3 is TGTGCCAGCAGTTTACGCAGGGGTTACGAGCAGTACTTC.

The V and J genes are TRBV18 and TRBJ1-1, with D unclear. V lost 2 bases and J lost 2, with 6 bases in between. CDR1 is KGHSH, CDR2 LQKENI, per germline. The CDR3 is made up of 13 amino acids. CDR3 DNA sequence: TGTGCCAGCTCACCAAGCGAAAACACTGAAGCTTTCTTT. Translating gives CASSPSENTEAFF.

This clonotype was found once. One junction end does not reproduce the germline sequence, and a read error may be involved. The chain has TRBV12-3 or TRBV12-4 and TRBJ2-1, with 10 bases lining up with TRBD2. The CDR3 runs to 14 residues. The CDR3 DNA reads TGTGCCAGCATTTTATCGGCTAGCGGGGGCCAGCAGTTCTTC. As protein: CASILSASGGQQFF.